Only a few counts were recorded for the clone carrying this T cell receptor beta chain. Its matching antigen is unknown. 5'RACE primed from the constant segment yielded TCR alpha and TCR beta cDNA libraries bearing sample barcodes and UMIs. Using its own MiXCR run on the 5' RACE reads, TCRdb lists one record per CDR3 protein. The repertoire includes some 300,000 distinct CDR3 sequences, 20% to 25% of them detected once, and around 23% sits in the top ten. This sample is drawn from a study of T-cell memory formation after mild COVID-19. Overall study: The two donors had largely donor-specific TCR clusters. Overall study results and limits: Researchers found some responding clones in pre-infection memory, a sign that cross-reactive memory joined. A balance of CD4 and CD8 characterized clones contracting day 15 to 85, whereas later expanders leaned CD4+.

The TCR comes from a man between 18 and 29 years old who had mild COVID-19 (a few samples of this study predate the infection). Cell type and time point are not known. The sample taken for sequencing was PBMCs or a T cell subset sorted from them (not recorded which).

The CDR3 sequence is CASSYDGGLGQFF. The CDR3 DNA reads TGTGCCAGCAGCTATGACGGGGGTCTTGGGCAGTTCTTC. The chain joins TRBV9 to TRBJ2-1; tentatively, D is TRBD2 (6 bases). This CDR3 has 13 amino acids. Germline V gives CDR1 SGDLS, CDR2 YYNGEE. Trimming took 4 bases from V and 12 from J, leaving 17 bases between them.